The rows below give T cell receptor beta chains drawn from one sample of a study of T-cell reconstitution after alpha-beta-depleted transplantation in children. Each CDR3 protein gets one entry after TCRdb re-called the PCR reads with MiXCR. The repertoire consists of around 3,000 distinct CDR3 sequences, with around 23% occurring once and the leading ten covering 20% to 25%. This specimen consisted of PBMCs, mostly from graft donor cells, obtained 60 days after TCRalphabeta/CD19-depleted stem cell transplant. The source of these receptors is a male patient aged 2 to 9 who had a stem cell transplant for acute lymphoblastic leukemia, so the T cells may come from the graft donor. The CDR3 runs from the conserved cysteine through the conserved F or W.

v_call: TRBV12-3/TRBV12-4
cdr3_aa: CASSLGGRNTEAFF

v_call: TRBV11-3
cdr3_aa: CASSLVSQGEQFF

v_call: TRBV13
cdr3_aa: CASSHYGGARGDTQYF

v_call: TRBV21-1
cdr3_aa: CASRGRVLSGANVLTF

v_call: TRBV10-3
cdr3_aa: CAISGGQIQETQYF

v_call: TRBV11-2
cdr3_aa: CASSLVNCPTDTQYF

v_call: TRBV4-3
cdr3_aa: CASSQDLGGGYEQYF

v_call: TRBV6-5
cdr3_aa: CASSYTWEAGRYYEQYF

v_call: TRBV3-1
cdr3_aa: CAICFMAGGPSITDTQYF

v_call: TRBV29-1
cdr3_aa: CSVWDRNTQYF

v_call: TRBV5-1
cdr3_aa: CASSGPGQGGETKNIQYF

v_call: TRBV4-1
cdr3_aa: CASSQEPREFCSGRDSGEQYF

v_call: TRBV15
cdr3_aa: CATSRESSGQPQHF

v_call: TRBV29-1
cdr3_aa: CSVEDLFGGTDTQYF